This T cell receptor beta chain was retrieved from a study of cytomegalovirus exposure and HLA in healthy donors. This CDR3 comprises 13 residues. Trimming took off 4 bases at V and 7 bases at J, with 13 bases between the two ends. Germline CDR1 is SEHNR and CDR2 is FQNEAQ (reference sequence). PCR used 60 Vbeta primers and 13 Jbeta primers. Some clones are missing from TCRdb's copy, which holds only in-frame ones; the method was immunoSEQ multiplex PCR. The sample yields more than 50,000 clones, 65% to 85% seen once. Overall study results and limits: About 87% or about 30% of the time was how often most TCR beta V segments were productive, according to an earlier analysis. Across HLA loci, a later analysis found differing TCR association rates, with DRB1 most and HLA-C fewest.

Of note for this clone: Its antigen is not identified.

As for the donors, each was a healthy bone marrow donor. The chain carries TRBV7-9 and TRBJ1-1; D not resolved. The sample taken for sequencing was PBMCs. The clonotype comes from a female donor in good health and CMV-seronegative. The CDR3 DNA reads TGTGCCAGCAGCTGGGGAGGATCGGGTGAAGCTTTCTTT. It is translated as CASSWGGSGEAFF.